The 4 T cell receptor beta chains reported below all come from one sample, sequenced in a study of blood T cell repertoires in COVID-19. Sequenced by immunoSEQ multiplex PCR; TCRdb stores in-frame clones only, minus some. The sample yields roughly 80,000 clones, 91% seen once. The sequencing input was peripheral blood. Every receptor here comes from a woman aged 45 to 65 in a cohort sampled during active COVID-19.

The sample holds a few counts of this clone. The chain carries TRBV28 and TRBJ2-5, with TRBD2 matching 8 bases. Germline V CDR1 and CDR2: MDHEN, SYDVKM. The CDR3 loop spans 18 amino acids. The V segment lost 6 bases and the J segment 5 bases; nucleotides outside the gene matches: 20. The CDR3 loop reads CASRPGTSWISVTETQYF. The CDR3, as DNA: TGTGCCAGCAGGCCCGGGACTAGTTGGATATCCGTCACGGAGACCCAGTACTTC.

The sample holds one count of this clone. This rearrangement joins TRBV10-1 to TRBJ2-6; 8 bases agree with TRBD1. CDR3 length: 18 residues. The germline CDR1 and CDR2 sequences are WNHNN and SYGVQD (reference sequence). V lost 6 bases, J lost 1 base, and 11 bases stayed unmatched. CDR3 residues: CASSPGQGKTSGANVLTF. CDR3 coding DNA: TGCGCCAGCAGCCCCGGACAGGGCAAAACTTCTGGGGCCAACGTCCTGACTTTC.

The chain joins TRBV24-1 to TRBJ2-1, with TRBD2 matching 9 bases. The CDR3 consists of 16 residues. The germline CDR1 and CDR2 sequences are KGHDR and SFDVKD. V trimming: 3 bases; J trimming: 6 bases; junction bases outside the gene matches: 8. The CDR3 here is CATSDPMRLAVNEQFF. CDR3 DNA sequence: TGTGCCACCAGTGATCCGATGAGACTAGCGGTCAATGAGCAGTTCTTC.

This chain joins TRBV6-4 and TRBJ1-2; maybe TRBD1 (6 bases). The CDR3 length is 11 residues. The V end lost 10 bases, the J end lost 7 bases, and 13 bases lay between the germline ends. Per germline, CDR1 MRHNA and CDR2 SNTAGT. CDR3 amino acids: CAITYRVGYTF. The CDR3 DNA is TGTGCCATTACATACAGGGTTGGCTACACCTTC.